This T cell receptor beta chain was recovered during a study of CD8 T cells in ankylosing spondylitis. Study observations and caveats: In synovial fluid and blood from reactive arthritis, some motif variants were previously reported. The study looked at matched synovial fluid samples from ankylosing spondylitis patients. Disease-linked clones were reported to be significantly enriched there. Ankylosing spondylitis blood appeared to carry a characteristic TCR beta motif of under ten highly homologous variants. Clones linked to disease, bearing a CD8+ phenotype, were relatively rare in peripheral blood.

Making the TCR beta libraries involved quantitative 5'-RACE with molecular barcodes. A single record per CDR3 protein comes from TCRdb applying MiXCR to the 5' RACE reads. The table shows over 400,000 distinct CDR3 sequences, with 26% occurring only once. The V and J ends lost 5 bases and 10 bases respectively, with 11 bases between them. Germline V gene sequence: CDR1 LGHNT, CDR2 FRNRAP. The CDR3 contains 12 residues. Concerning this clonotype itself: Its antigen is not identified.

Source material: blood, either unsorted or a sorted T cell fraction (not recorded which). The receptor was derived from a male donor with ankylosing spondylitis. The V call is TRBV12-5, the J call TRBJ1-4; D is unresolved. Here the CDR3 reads CASGGYSGKLFF. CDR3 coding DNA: TGTGCTAGTGGTGGGTACAGCGGAAAACTGTTTTTT.